A single sample is the source of the 4 T cell receptor beta chains below, sequenced in a study of spatial heterogeneity in lung cancer. General study findings and limits: Counts of expanded intratumoral alpha and beta TCRs tracked tumor mutation counts.

Specified time point: sample taken at primary tumor resection. MiXCR, applied by TCRdb to the 5' RACE reads, yields one record per CDR3 protein. This sample has fewer than 7,500 distinct CDR3 sequences, with about 14% found just once. No antigen is known for these receptors. Here the sequenced sample was lung tumor tissue, taken at surgery. These receptor sequences come from a male donor with early-stage non-small cell lung cancer.

This clonotype is medium-sized within its sample. This chain connects TRBV7-8 to TRBJ1-2; D may be TRBD1 (5 bases). Trimming pared 3 bases from V and 4 bases from J, leaving 12 bases between. CDR1 is SGHVS and CDR2 is FQNEAQ in the germline V gene. The CDR3 runs 14 residues. CDR3 bases: TGTGCCAGCAGCTTGGGAGGTCAGGGCTATGGCTACACCTTC. Translating it yields CASSLGGQGYGYTF. Full variable domain (missing parts from reference TRBV7-8 and TRBJ1-2): GAGVSQSPRYKVAKRGQDVALRCDPISGHVSLFWYQQALGQGPEFLTYFQNEAQLDKSGLPSDRFFAERPEGSVSTLKIQRTQQEDSAVYLCASSLGGQGYGYTFGSGTRLTVV.

The rearrangement uses TRBV7-3 and TRBJ1-1; no reliable D call. V dropped 4 bases and J dropped 5 bases, with 8 bases sitting between them. The CDR3 covers 12 residues. Per germline, CDR1 SGHTA and CDR2 FQGTGA. CDR3 in DNA: TGTGCCAGCAGCTCCACGGGTACTGAAGCTTTCTTT. It is translated as CASSSTGTEAFF.

As regards this clonotype: A single base separates this from a much larger clone, so it may be a read error. The chain employs TRBV5-8 and TRBJ2-1; 10 nucleotides line up with TRBD1. The CDR3 has 13 residues. Germline V lookup: CDR1 SGHTS, CDR2 YDEGEE. This CDR3 reads CPTARDRGNEQFF. In nucleotides, the CDR3 is TGTCCCACCGCGCGGGACAGGGGAAATGAGCAGTTCTTC.

This clonotype was recorded a few times. The chain recombines TRBV30 with TRBJ2-5; 7 bases are a match to TRBD1. CDR3 length: 14 residues. Looked up from germline, CDR1 is GTSNPN and CDR2 is SVGIG (reference sequence). Trimming took 5 bases from V and 0 from J; bases not matched to a gene: 6. CDR3 in DNA: TGTGCCTGGGATGACGGGACAGACCAAGAGACCCAGTACTTC. This encodes CAWDDGTDQETQYF. Full variable domain (outside the CDR3, taken from reference TRBV30 and TRBJ2-5): SQTIHQWPATLVQPVGSPLSLECTVEGTSNPNLYWYRQAAGRGLQLLFYSVGIGQISSEVPQNLSASRPQDRQFILSSKKLLLSDSGFYLCAWDDGTDQETQYFGPGTRLLVL.